Listed below are T cell receptor beta chains from one sample, sequenced in a study of shared clonotypes between healthy human individuals. Assay: immunoSEQ multiplex PCR; the TCRdb copy retains only in-frame clones and omits some. The sample consists of hundreds of thousands of clones, around 93% of them appearing once. Sequenced input: naive CD8+ T cells sorted from blood. Source of these receptors: a man between 25 and 39 years old in good health. The conserved cysteine and the conserved F or W are not part of the CDR3 here. D genes are given only for firm matches.

>TRBV18|TRBJ2-7|-
ASSPSRQNIPYEQY
>TRBV29-1|TRBJ2-1|TRBD2
SVVGTSGDSYNEQF
>TRBV7-2|TRBJ2-7|-
ASSLLATYEQY
>TRBV27|TRBJ1-1|-
ASRFSAALNTEAF
>TRBV27|TRBJ2-3|-
ASRGLSTDTQY
>TRBV19|TRBJ2-7|-
ASSIEFLSYEQY
>TRBV27|TRBJ1-2|TRBD1
ASSLSGQGLDYGYT
>TRBV11-2|TRBJ2-1|-
ASSRGNEQF
>TRBV23-1|TRBJ2-3|TRBD1
ASSQSGQGAYTQY
>TRBV4-3|TRBJ1-1|-
ASSQGTTSNTEAF
>TRBV7-9|TRBJ2-1|TRBD2
ASSPTSGYEQF
>TRBV2|TRBJ2-7|TRBD1
ASSFRDRGTYEQY
>TRBV27|TRBJ2-1|TRBD1
ASSLSGQLINEQF
>TRBV5-1|TRBJ1-2|TRBD1
ASSLGQGFAGYT
>TRBV9|TRBJ1-2|-
ASSVDSGLGFGYT